A selection of T cell receptor beta chains follows, all from one sample in a study of Ad26.COV2.S vaccination and SARS-CoV-2 variants. The data were produced by immunoSEQ multiplex PCR, yet TCRdb's version contains in-frame clones alone and is incomplete. Of around 450,000 clones in the sample, approximately 88% were seen once. The specimen was peripheral blood, collected in a trial of Ad26.COV2.S vaccine versus placebo. The receptors here all came from a person aged 18-65 years who received the Ad26.COV2.S COVID-19 vaccine or a placebo. Each CDR3 is given with its conserved first and last residue. D genes are given only for firm matches. Only some rows state a clone size, as once, few, many or a class for expanded clones.

>.|.|TRBJ1-4|TRBV19
TGTGCCAGTAGTATGGGTCAGACTAATGAAAAACTGTTTTTT
CASSMGQTNEKLFF
>.|.|TRBJ2-1|TRBV7-6
TGTGCCAGCAGCTCTAACAATGAGCAGTTCTTC
CASSSNNEQFF
>.|TRBD1|TRBJ1-2|TRBV5-5
TGTGCCAGCAGCTACCTACCTCAACAGGGGTCGGGTGGCTACACCTTC
CASSYLPQQGSGGYTF
>.|.|TRBJ2-7|TRBV28
TGTGCCAGCAGTCGTCAGGGGCCCTACGAGCAGTACTTC
CASSRQGPYEQYF
>.|.|TRBJ2-7|TRBV20-1
TGCAGTGCTAGTATTCGGGGCTACGAGCAGTACTTC
CSASIRGYEQYF
>.|TRBD1|TRBJ1-6|TRBV28
TGTGCCAGCAGTTTATTAGACAGGGATAATTCACCCCTCCACTTT
CASSLLDRDNSPLHF
>once|.|TRBJ2-7|TRBV6-2/TRBV6-3
TGTGCCAGCAGTTACAGCGGGCGGGTGAGCTCCTACGAGCAGTACTTC
CASSYSGRVSSYEQYF
>.|.|TRBJ2-3|TRBV7-9
TGTGCCAGCAGGGCGAATTTCGGCGTTCAGCGCACAGATACGCAGTATTTT
CASRANFGVQRTDTQYF
>.|TRBD2|TRBJ2-1|TRBV4-1
TGCGCCAGCAGCCAAGAAAGGATCGCGGGGGGATCAAATGAGCAGTTCTTC
CASSQERIAGGSNEQFF
>once|.|TRBJ1-1|TRBV7-9
TGTGCCAGCAGCCCGACAGGAGCCATGAACACTGAAGCTTTCTTT
CASSPTGAMNTEAFF
>.|.|TRBJ1-1|TRBV6-2/TRBV6-3
TGTGCCAGCAGCTTCAGGGGTACGGACACTGAAGCTTTCTTT
CASSFRGTDTEAFF
>.|TRBD2|TRBJ2-7|TRBV6-5
TGTGCCAGCAGTTTGACCATCAGCCATGCGGGGGAGGAGCAGTACTTC
CASSLTISHAGEEQYF
>.|.|TRBJ2-7|TRBV21-1
TGTGCCGAACAGCGCCCGGGGGTTTACTTC
CAEQRPGVYF
>.|.|TRBJ1-5|TRBV2
TGTGCCAGCAGTGAAGCGATCTCCAATCAGCCCCAGCATTTT
CASSEAISNQPQHF
>.|TRBD1|TRBJ1-6|TRBV15
TGTGCCACCAGCCCCCGGACAGGGGGTAGAAATTCACCCCTCCACTTT
CATSPRTGGRNSPLHF
>.|.|TRBJ1-5|TRBV2
TGTGCCAGCAGCGATAAGTTCAGGGGTGGTCAGCCCCAGCATTTT
CASSDKFRGGQPQHF
>once|.|TRBJ2-1|TRBV28
TGTGCCAGCAGTTTATGGAGGGGGGGTGACCTCTCCAATGAGCAGTTCTTC
CASSLWRGGDLSNEQFF
>.|.|TRBJ2-5|TRBV7-8
TGTGCCAGCAGCCCTAGAGCCCAGGCAAGCCAAGAGACCCAGTACTTC
CASSPRAQASQETQYF